These 6 T cell receptor beta chains were all obtained from the same sample, sequenced in a study of monozygotic twins with inflammatory bowel disease. TCRdb reprocessed the 5' RACE reads, keeping one entry per CDR3 protein, no DNA. The repertoire shows 350,000 to 500,000 distinct CDR3 sequences; the top ten hold about 2.4%. Sequenced sample: blood. Source of these receptors: a human donor with ulcerative colitis or Crohn's disease, or a healthy co-twin of an affected twin (not recorded which).

The V call is TRBV7-9, the J call TRBJ2-6; TCRdb outputs TRBD2, but without DNA this stays unchecked. Germline CDR1 and CDR2: SEHNR and FQNEAQ (reference sequence). The CDR3 length is 14 residues. The CDR3 region is CASPAHSGANVLTF.

The rearrangement joins TRBV5-1 to TRBJ2-3; lacking DNA, the TRBD1 call made by TCRdb goes unchecked. The CDR3 has 15 residues. CDR1 and CDR2 (germline): SGHRS, YFSETQ. The CDR3 region is CASSYPSEGTDTQYF. The entire variable domain, with the rest obtained from reference TRBV5-1 and TRBJ2-3, is as follows: KAGVTQTPRYLIKTRGQQVTLSCSPISGHRSVSWYQQTPGQGLQFLFEYFSETQRNKGNFPGRFSGRQFSNSRSEMNVSTLELGDSALYLCASSYPSEGTDTQYFGPGTRLTVL.

The chain uses TRBV14 and TRBJ1-1. The germline CDR1 and CDR2 sequences are SGHDN and FVKESK. This CDR3 has 13 amino acids. CDR3 sequence reads: CASAVIMNTEAFF.

The chain is built from TRBV5-6 and TRBJ1-2; without DNA, the TCRdb call of TRBD1 cannot be checked. CDR3 length: 15 residues. CDR1 and CDR2 from the germline V gene are SGHDT and YYEEEE. The CDR3 reads CASSSAGGADYGYTF.

The J gene is TRBJ2-7, the V gene TRBV4-2. CDR3 length: 14 amino acids. Germline lookup yields CDR1 LGHNA and CDR2 YNFKEQ. CDR3 in amino acids: CASSPSGSFDEQYF.

The chain links TRBV19 to TRBJ1-2. There are 13 residues in the CDR3. Germline CDR1 reads LNHDA; CDR2 reads SQIVND (reference sequence). CDR3 sequence reads: CASSSEVGHGYTF.